This T cell receptor beta chain was sequenced for a study of blood T cell repertoires in COVID-19. CDR3 length: 15 residues. TCRdb's copy holds only in-frame clones and misses some; the assay was immunoSEQ multiplex PCR. The table has 45,000 to 70,000 clones, around 84% seen once. Material for sequencing was peripheral blood. The source is a woman older than 75 with acute or convalescent COVID-19. The rearrangement joins TRBV21-1 to TRBJ2-5; the listed D gene, TRBD2, was not tested against the DNA. TRBV21-1 is an annotated pseudogene. CDR3 sequence: CASSKSWGDSETQYF. The CDR3 DNA reads as TGTGCCAGCAGCAAATCCTGGGGGGATAGTGAGACCCAGTACTTC.